The 15 T cell receptor beta chains listed next were all sequenced from one sample in a study of beta chain features in type 1 diabetes. Findings and caveats of the study: TCRB CDR3 length was moderately but significantly reduced in all four CD4+ subsets of Type 1 diabetes patients.

These receptors are not linked to any known antigen. Sequenced material consisted of expressed TCRB transcripts (all of the isolated RNA was reverse transcribed). Libraries were prepared by immunoSEQ multiplex PCR; TCRdb keeps only in-frame clonotypes and omits some of them. The data show approximately 360,000 clones, roughly 13% seen once. Sequenced input: naive CD4+ T cells from blood. The receptor source for this set is a woman under 30 with type 1 diabetes.

The chain joins TRBV12-5 to TRBJ2-2, with D perhaps TRBD2 (5 bases). The CDR3 length is 17 residues. V was shortened by 1 base and J by 2 bases, with 14 bases between the two germline ends. The germline V gene encodes CDR1 LGHNT and CDR2 FRNRAP. In DNA form, the CDR3 reads TGTGCTAGTGGTTTGGGTGCGGGCGGGTCAAACACCGGGGAGCTGTTTTTT. Translating gives CASGLGAGGSNTGELFF.

This chain connects TRBV6-5 to TRBJ1-2, with 8 bases fitting TRBD1. The germline gives CDR1 MNHEY, CDR2 SVGAGI. This CDR3 contains 13 residues. The ends lost 4 bases at V and 8 bases at J; junction bases unmatched: 6. The CDR3 sequence is CASSSQGAWGYTF. Here the CDR3 DNA reads TGTGCCAGCAGTTCTCAGGGGGCGTGGGGCTACACCTTC.

This clone was detected only a few times. This chain uses TRBV29-1 with TRBJ2-7; 14 bases match TRBD2. V lost 7 bases, J lost 6 bases, and 5 bases stayed unmatched. The CDR3 runs to 13 residues. CDR1 is SQVTM, CDR2 ANQGSEA, per germline. DNA of the CDR3: TGCAGCGCCGGGACTAGCGGGAGTGGCGAGCAGTACTTC. As protein: CSAGTSGSGEQYF.

Turning to this clone: This sample includes further DNA sequences coding for the same CDR3. The chain uses TRBV4-3 and TRBJ1-1; unclear D gene. Germline values: CDR1 LGHNA, CDR2 YSLEER. V lost 0 bases, J lost 1 base, and 6 bases lay in between. The CDR3 runs 14 residues. CDR3 nucleotides: TGCGCCAGCAGCCAAGATCGGTCGAACACTGAAGCTTTCTTT. Its translation is CASSQDRSNTEAFF.

The V and J genes are TRBV15 and TRBJ2-1; D possibly corresponds to TRBD2 (6 bases). Trimming left V 1 base short and J 2 bases short, with 9 bases between. CDR3 length equals 15 residues. CDR1 is LNHNV and CDR2 is YYDKDF in the germline V gene (reference sequence). CDR3 nucleotides: TGTGCCACCAGCAGAGTTAGCGGAGCCTACAATGAGCAGTTCTTC. Translated: CATSRVSGAYNEQFF.

The chain is built from TRBV6-1 and TRBJ2-1; no reliable D call. From germline, CDR1 is MNHNS and CDR2 SASEGT. This CDR3 is 12 amino acids long. With 2 bases removed from V and 8 bases from J, the gap between germline ends came to 7 bases. DNA for the CDR3: TGTGCCAGCAGTGAACGTCGCGATGAGCAGTTCTTC. Translating gives CASSERRDEQFF.

This clone was seen a few times. This sequence joins TRBV7-6 and TRBJ2-5; TRBD1 might be the D (5 bases). Germline V gene data show CDR1 as SGHVS and CDR2 as FNYEAQ. The CDR3 covers 13 residues. With 1 base removed from V and 3 bases from J, the gap between germline ends came to 6 bases. In nucleotides, the CDR3 is TGTGCCAGCAGCTTAGTAGGGGAAGAGACCCAGTACTTC. It encodes CASSLVGEETQYF.

This sequence joins TRBV13 and TRBJ2-7; the D gene is possibly TRBD2 (5 bases). Per the germline V gene, CDR1 is PRHDT and CDR2 is FYEKMQ (reference sequence). Between the trimmed V and J ends, which lost 0 bases and 3 bases, there was a span of 12 bases. This CDR3 contains 15 residues. CDR3 sequence: CASSLGGPSSYEQYF. For the CDR3, the DNA is TGTGCCAGCAGCTTAGGAGGTCCTAGCAGCTACGAGCAGTACTTC.

This chain uses TRBV5-4 with TRBJ2-1, with TRBD2 identical over 8 bases. The CDR3 length is 14 residues. Germline V gene sequence: CDR1 SGHNT, CDR2 YYREEE (reference sequence). The junction had 5 bases not matched to a gene; V was cut back by 0 bases and J by 9 bases. CDR3 sequence (DNA): TGTGCCAGCAGCTTGGGGGGACTAGTCGCTGAGCAGTTCTTC. Protein product: CASSLGGLVAEQFF.

The V gene is TRBV15, the J gene TRBJ2-1; 7 bases are a match to TRBD1. Germline V gene sequence: CDR1 LNHNV, CDR2 YYDKDF (reference sequence). The CDR3 length is 14 residues. The V gene end was trimmed by 5 bases and the J gene end by 7 bases; junction bases not matched to a gene: 8. The CDR3 sequence is CATSRQGKVNEQFF. CDR3 in DNA: TGTGCCACCAGCCGACAGGGAAAGGTTAATGAGCAGTTCTTC.

V usage is TRBV2 and J usage is TRBJ2-6; no reliable D call. Germline CDR1 reads SNHLY; CDR2 reads FYNNEI. This CDR3 contains 14 residues. V was shortened by 7 bases and J by 0 bases, with 7 bases between the two germline ends. The CDR3 loop is CASNTFSGANVLTF. The DNA of the CDR3 is TGTGCCAGCAATACTTTCTCTGGGGCCAACGTCCTGACTTTC.

The sample holds a few counts of this clone. The chain has TRBV18 and TRBJ2-1, with TRBD2 matching over 12 bases. Germline V gene data show CDR1 as KGHSH and CDR2 as LQKENI. The CDR3 is 16 amino acids. V lost 2 bases and J lost 3; bases outside the gene matches: 2. Here the CDR3 reads CASSPMTSGSYNEQFF. The CDR3 DNA sequence: TGTGCCAGCTCACCAATGACTAGCGGGAGCTACAATGAGCAGTTCTTC.

This clone showed up just a few times. V usage is TRBV9 and J usage is TRBJ1-6; D is perhaps TRBD1 (5 bases). The CDR3 consists of 15 residues. V shed 0 bases and J shed 7 bases, with 11 bases lying between them. Germline V gene data show CDR1 as SGDLS and CDR2 as YYNGEE. DNA for the CDR3: TGTGCCAGCAGCGTAGCGGGACTCGCGAATTCACCCCTCCACTTT. Its protein product is CASSVAGLANSPLHF.

This chain joins TRBV4-3 and TRBJ2-3; tentative D call: TRBD2 (5 bases). The CDR3 is 13 amino acids. V was shortened by 3 bases and J by 9 bases, with 13 bases between the two germline ends. The germline gives CDR1 LGHNA, CDR2 YSLEER. The CDR3 region has the DNA TGCGCCAGCAGCCACGGGGATGGTCTGACGCAGTATTTT. Translated, it gives CASSHGDGLTQYF.

The sample holds a few counts of this clone. The gene calls are TRBV14 and TRBJ2-3; 8 bases line up with TRBD1. The CDR3 contains 16 residues. Germline V gene lookup returns CDR1 SGHDN and CDR2 FVKESK. The ends lost 4 bases at V and 0 bases at J; junction bases unmatched: 6. The CDR3 region is CASSRPDRGSTDTQYF. CDR3 bases: TGTGCCAGCAGCCGACCCGACAGGGGTAGCACAGATACGCAGTATTTT.